This T cell receptor beta chain came from a study of a mutant IDH1 vaccine in newly diagnosed glioma (dated by TCRdb to the early 2020s). Background on the whole study: Eight vaccinations were administered to patients in weeks 1, 3, 5, 7, 11, 15, 19 and 23, corresponding to visits V03 through V10. Vaccination started 4-6 weeks after radiotherapy alone, or was given together with temozolomide cycles in the groups whose treatment included chemotherapy. Of the roughly 34 treated patients, roughly 60% were male and about 40% were female, and a mean age of roughly 40 years was recorded. Before enrollment, most patients had been given radiochemotherapy with temozolomide as standard therapy, while the rest had received either radiotherapy alone or temozolomide alone. Six visits were used for peripheral blood collection: V03 (baseline), V05, V07, V10, V12 and V13. Longitudinal TCRB deep sequencing was done for 25 to 30 treated patients, wherever samples were available for exploratory analyses. Broad study findings and their caveats: According to the authors, sample limitations meant that analyses of patient blood samples could not be reproduced. Pseudoprogression seemed to be unrelated to changes in the top peripheral T cell clonotypes found by TCRB sequencing. Immune responses induced by the vaccine were seen in over 80% of patients across multiple MHC alleles. Selection of PBMC samples for TCRB deep sequencing was based on availability.

Ends trimmed: V by 6 bases, J by 1 base; bases unmatched to a gene: 16. Per the germline V gene, MNHNS is the CDR1 and SASEGT is the CDR2. Including the terminal cysteine and phenylalanine, the CDR3 comprises 19 residues. The CDR3 DNA has 57 bases and is translated from base 1. Library generation was performed with the immunoSEQ multiplex PCR assay. Following the manufacturer's protocol, the hsTCRB Kit was used to amplify rearranged TCR beta chain sequences. An Illumina MiSeq was used to sequence the TCRB libraries. In the authors' own workflow: Demultiplexing, trimming and gene mapping were performed with the kit vendor's proprietary platform. TCRdb limited this immuneACCESS table to in-frame rearrangements with V and J called. A share of clones is missing; checked studies link under half to unresolved V genes, and the rest is unexplained. Clonal size and the V and J genes are those of that table, whereas D and trimming came from the DNA. The sample records 39,000 or so clones, 70% to 80% of which are singletons. The ten largest account for roughly 5.5% of the sample.

Of note for this clone: Its antigen target is currently unknown. No base qualities exist here, and no much larger clone lies one base off it.

Explained via the paper, the time point label denotes: week 5, during vaccination. Every vaccine dose consisted of 300 ug of a 20-mer mutant IDH1 peptide in Montanide, administered subcutaneously together with topical imiquimod. The donors had newly diagnosed IDH1-mutant astrocytomas of WHO grade 3 or 4 that showed loss of nuclear ATRX. The samples were drawn from NOA16, a multicentre, single-arm, open-label phase I trial in Germany that tested a mutant IDH1 peptide vaccine in humans for the first time. The DNeasy Blood and Tissue Kit was used to extract genomic DNA from EDTA blood for TCRB sequencing.

Material: PBMCs, obtained from a glioma patient whose treatment included an IDH1 peptide vaccine. This receptor chain uses TRBV6-1 and TRBJ1-1; TRBD1 fits 11 bases in the junction. The TCR was taken from a man aged 35 to 55 with glioma. The DNA is as follows: TGTGCCAGCAGCGAATACTACGGACAGGGGGCGACGGAGAACACTGAAGCTTTCTTT. Translated, it gives CASSEYYGQGATENTEAFF.